This TCR beta chain derives from a study of beta chain features in type 1 diabetes (dated by TCRdb to the late 2010s). With respect to the entire study: Mean age, gender distribution, total cell number and subset yield did not differ between patients and healthy donors. Across all samples, almost 110 million sorted cells were examined, and cell number per subset correlated strongly with RNA yield. The study compared TCRB repertoires of sorted circulating CD4+ T cell subsets between recently diagnosed type 1 diabetes patients and matched healthy donors. Whereas all 30 or so donors provided naive and central memory subsets, regulatory and stem cell-like memory subsets were isolated from just 8 patients and roughly eight healthy donors.

Points the paper makes about the study in general: Naive, central memory and regulatory TCRB repertoires appeared more similar among patients than among healthy donors. Type 1 diabetes patients showed a moderate but significant shortening of TCRB CDR3 length in all four CD4+ subsets. At VDJ recombination sites, patients with type 1 diabetes made fewer insertions and deleted more nucleotides, a pattern implying thymic rearrangement abnormalities. Only small numbers of individuals were included in the HLA sub-analyses, which left unresolved whether HLA type had any influence on TCRB rearrangement. PCR may preferentially amplify shorter templates, but because patient and control samples were amplified and corrected together, any resulting skew would affect both groups equally. Because cDNA rather than genomic DNA was sequenced, highly expressing activated cells could have been over-represented, although no difference in activation and CD3 levels was found between groups.

The High Capacity cDNA Reverse Transcription Kit was used to reverse transcribe all of the isolated RNA, meaning that expressed TCRB transcripts were what got sequenced. Deep immunoSEQ sequencing was performed on naive, central memory and regulatory T cell samples, with an average of about 3.6 million total reads per sample. After sorted cells were lysed in RLT buffer, RNA was extracted with DNase-treated RNeasy Micro or Mini kits, with the choice depending on cell number. Each cell subset was processed separately to prevent cross-contamination, with patient and healthy donor samples processed together. TCRB sequences were amplified from cDNA with the immunoSEQ multiplex PCR, producing 87-bp fragments spanning the CDR3 region. The amplicons were sequenced using the Illumina HiSeq platform. As for the original processing: Synthetic template baselines were used to correct PCR bias computationally, reads within Hamming distance 2 were collapsed together, and singletons that could not be merged were discarded. By aligning reads against IMGT, V, D and J genes, CDR3 length, and insertions or deletions at six rearrangement sites were assigned. Within each subset, clonotype counts were normalized to the number of sorted cells before true diversity and Gini coefficients were calculated with the tcR R package. The overlap coefficient, calculated on TCRB nucleotide sequences, was used to quantify repertoire sharing. As a proxy for the pre-selection repertoire, out-of-frame TCRB sequences from naive cells were analyzed. TCRdb carries this immuneACCESS record with in-frame sequences only. Its versions omit some clonotypes, under half of them owing to an unresolved V gene in the studies checked, with the rest unexplained. The V and J calls and clone size are taken from that table; D and trimming were inferred from the DNA. The table for this sample lists about 640,000 clones; about an eighth of them were counted only once. The ten largest clones represent more than 0.09% of the sample.

Each donor gave one peripheral blood draw, averaging roughly 100 mL, which was collected into heparinised tubes. Naive, central memory, regulatory and stem cell-like memory CD4+ T cells were sorted on a BD FACSAria II using a panel including CD45RO, CCR7, CD25, CD127, CD95 and CD27. Purity was above 98% for every sorted population. PBMCs were isolated right away by Lymphoprep density gradient centrifugation and were stained directly, without culture. Samples were stained and sorted in pairs, with one healthy donor and one patient per experiment, so that batch effects were minimized. Spanning cysteine to phenylalanine, the CDR3 consists of 15 amino acids. The DNA shown is the 45-base CDR3, in frame from base 1. Per the germline V gene, SGHVS is the CDR1 and FQNEAQ is the CDR2. V is shortened by 1 base, J by 2 bases, and the region joining them spans 9 bases. About this clone itself: No cognate antigen has been identified for it. No base-level quality is on record; no much larger clone is a single base apart.

The TCR was taken from a man under 40 with type 1 diabetes. Sequencing was performed on naive CD4+ T cells from blood. The intended sense of this specimen's cell subset or site label: true naive CD4+ T cells. The chain is made from TRBV7-8 and TRBJ1-5, with the D segment identity uncertain. The sequence in DNA is TGTGCCAGCAGCTTAGTCGGGGAAGGCAATCAGCCCCAGCATTTT. Translated, it gives CASSLVGEGNQPQHF.